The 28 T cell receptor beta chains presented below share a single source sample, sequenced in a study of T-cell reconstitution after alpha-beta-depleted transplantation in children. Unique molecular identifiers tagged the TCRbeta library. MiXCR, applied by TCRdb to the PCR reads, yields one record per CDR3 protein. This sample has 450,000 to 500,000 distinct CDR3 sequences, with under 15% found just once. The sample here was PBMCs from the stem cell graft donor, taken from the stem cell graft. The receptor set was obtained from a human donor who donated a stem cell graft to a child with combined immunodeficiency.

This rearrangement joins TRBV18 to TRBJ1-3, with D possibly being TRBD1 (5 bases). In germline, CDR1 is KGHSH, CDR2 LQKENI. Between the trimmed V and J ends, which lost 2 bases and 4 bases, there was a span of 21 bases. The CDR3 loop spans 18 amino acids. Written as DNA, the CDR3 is TGTGCCAGCTCACCAATGGTACCCAGGGTCCCATCCGGAAACACCATATATTTT. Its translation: CASSPMVPRVPSGNTIYF.

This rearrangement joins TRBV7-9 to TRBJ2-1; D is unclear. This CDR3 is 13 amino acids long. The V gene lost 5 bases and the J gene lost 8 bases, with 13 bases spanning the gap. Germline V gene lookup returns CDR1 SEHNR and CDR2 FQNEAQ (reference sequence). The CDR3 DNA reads TGTGCCAGCAGCCGCTGGCGGTTCGATGAGCAGTTCTTC. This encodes CASSRWRFDEQFF.

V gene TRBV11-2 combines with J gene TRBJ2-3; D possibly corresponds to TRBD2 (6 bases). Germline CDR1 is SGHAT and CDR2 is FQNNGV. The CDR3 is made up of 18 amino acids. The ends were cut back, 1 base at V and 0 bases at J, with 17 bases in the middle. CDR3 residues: CASSLVGDFWPSTDTQYF. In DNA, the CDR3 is TGTGCCAGCAGCTTAGTTGGGGACTTTTGGCCAAGCACAGATACGCAGTATTTT. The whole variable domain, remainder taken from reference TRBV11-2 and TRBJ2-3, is EAGVAQSPRYKIIEKRQSVAFWCNPISGHATLYWYQQILGQGPKLLIQFQNNGVVDDSQLPKDRFSAERLKGVDSTLKIQPAKLEDSAVYLCASSLVGDFWPSTDTQYFGPGTRLTVL.

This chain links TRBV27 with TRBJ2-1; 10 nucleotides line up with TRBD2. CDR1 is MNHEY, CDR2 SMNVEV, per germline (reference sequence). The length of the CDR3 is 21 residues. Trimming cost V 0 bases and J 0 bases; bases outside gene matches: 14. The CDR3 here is CASSLSGGLAAHLSSYNEQFF. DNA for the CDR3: TGTGCCAGCAGTTTATCAGGCGGACTAGCGGCCCACTTGAGCTCCTACAATGAGCAGTTCTTC.

The CDR3 protein is CASTPGGADTYNEQFF. The CDR3 DNA follows: TGTGCCAGCACCCCGGGTGGAGCGGATACCTACAATGAGCAGTTCTTC. The J gene is TRBJ2-1, the V gene TRBV27, with D possibly being TRBD2 (5 bases). The germline V gene has CDR1 MNHEY and CDR2 SMNVEV (reference sequence). The V end was cut by 7 bases, the J end by 2 bases, with 18 bases between. This CDR3 is built from 16 residues.

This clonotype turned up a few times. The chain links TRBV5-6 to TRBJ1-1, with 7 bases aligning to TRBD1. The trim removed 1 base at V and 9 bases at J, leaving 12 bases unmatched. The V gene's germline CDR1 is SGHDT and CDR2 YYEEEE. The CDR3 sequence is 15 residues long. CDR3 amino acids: CASSLWDSGKRKAFF. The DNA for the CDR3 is TGTGCCAGCAGCTTGTGGGACAGCGGAAAAAGGAAAGCTTTCTTT.

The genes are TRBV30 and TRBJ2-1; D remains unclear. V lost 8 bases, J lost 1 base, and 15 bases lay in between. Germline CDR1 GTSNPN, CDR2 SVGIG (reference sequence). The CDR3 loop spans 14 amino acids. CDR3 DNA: TGTGCCCGCAGCGCGCCTCCGTCCTACAATGAGCAGTTCTTC. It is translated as CARSAPPSYNEQFF.

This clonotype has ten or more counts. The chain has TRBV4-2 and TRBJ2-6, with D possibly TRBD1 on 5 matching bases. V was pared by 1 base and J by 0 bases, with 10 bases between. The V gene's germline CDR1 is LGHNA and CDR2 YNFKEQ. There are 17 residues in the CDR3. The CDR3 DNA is TGTGCCAGCAGCCAAGGGGGCTCCACCTCTGGGGCCAACGTCCTGACTTTC. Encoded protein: CASSQGGSTSGANVLTF.

The chain's CDR3 is CASSQGWGDTDTQYF. CDR3 bases: TGTGCCAGCAGCCAAGGGTGGGGGGACACAGATACGCAGTATTTT. The chain combines TRBV4-2 with TRBJ2-3; D possibly corresponds to TRBD2 (6 bases). V was cut by 1 base and J by 2 bases, with 10 bases left in between. The germline CDR1 and CDR2 sequences are LGHNA and YNFKEQ. The CDR3 totals 15 residues.

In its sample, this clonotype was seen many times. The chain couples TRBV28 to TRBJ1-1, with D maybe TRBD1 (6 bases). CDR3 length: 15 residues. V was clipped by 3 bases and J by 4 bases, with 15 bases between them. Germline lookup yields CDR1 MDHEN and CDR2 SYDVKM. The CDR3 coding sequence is TGTGCCAGCAGTTTCCACAGGGATGGGAGCACTGAAGCTTTCTTT. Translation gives CASSFHRDGSTEAFF.

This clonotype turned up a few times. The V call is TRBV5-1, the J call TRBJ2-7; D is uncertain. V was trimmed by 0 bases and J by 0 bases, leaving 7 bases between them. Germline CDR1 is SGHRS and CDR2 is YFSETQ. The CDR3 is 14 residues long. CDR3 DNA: TGCGCCAGCAGCTTGGGGGTCAACTCCTACGAGCAGTACTTC. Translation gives CASSLGVNSYEQYF.

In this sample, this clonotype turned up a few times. In nucleotides, the CDR3 is TGTGCCAGCAGTGCTTGGGCGGGAGGGAACCGAGAGACCCAGTACTTC. Translating gives CASSAWAGGNRETQYF. This chain connects TRBV6-1 to TRBJ2-5, with TRBD2 matching 9 bases. Trimming at V came to 4 bases and at J to 4 bases, leaving 10 bases not matched to a gene. Per the germline V gene, CDR1 is MNHNS and CDR2 is SASEGT. This CDR3 spans 16 amino acids.

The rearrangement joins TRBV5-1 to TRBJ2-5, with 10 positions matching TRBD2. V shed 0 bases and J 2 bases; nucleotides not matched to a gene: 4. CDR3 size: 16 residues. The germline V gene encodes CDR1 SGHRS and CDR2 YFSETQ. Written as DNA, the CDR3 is TGCGCCAGCAGCTTGGGGGTAGCGGGAGGACAAGAGACCCAGTACTTC. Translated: CASSLGVAGGQETQYF. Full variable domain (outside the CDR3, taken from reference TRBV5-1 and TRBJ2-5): KAGVTQTPRYLIKTRGQQVTLSCSPISGHRSVSWYQQTPGQGLQFLFEYFSETQRNKGNFPGRFSGRQFSNSRSEMNVSTLELGDSALYLCASSLGVAGGQETQYFGPGTRLLVL.

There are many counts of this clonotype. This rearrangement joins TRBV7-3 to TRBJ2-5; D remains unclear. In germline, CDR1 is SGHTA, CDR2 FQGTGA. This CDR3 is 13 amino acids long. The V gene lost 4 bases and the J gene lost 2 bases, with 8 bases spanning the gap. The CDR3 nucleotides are TGTGCCAGCAGCTCTACAGCTCAAGAGACCCAGTACTTC. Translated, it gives CASSSTAQETQYF.

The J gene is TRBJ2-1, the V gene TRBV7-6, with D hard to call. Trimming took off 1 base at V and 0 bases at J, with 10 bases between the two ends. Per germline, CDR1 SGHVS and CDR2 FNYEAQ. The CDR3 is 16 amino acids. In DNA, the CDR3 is TGTGCCAGCAGCTTAGTCGGTTCCCCCTCCTACAATGAGCAGTTCTTC. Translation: CASSLVGSPSYNEQFF.

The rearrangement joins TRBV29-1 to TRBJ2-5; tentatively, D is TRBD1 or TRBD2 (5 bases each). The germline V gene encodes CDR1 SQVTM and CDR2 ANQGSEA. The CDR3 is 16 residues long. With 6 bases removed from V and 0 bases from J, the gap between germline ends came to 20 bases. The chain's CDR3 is CSVIDPGSGDQETQYF. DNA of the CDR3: TGCAGCGTGATCGATCCAGGGAGTGGGGACCAAGAGACCCAGTACTTC.

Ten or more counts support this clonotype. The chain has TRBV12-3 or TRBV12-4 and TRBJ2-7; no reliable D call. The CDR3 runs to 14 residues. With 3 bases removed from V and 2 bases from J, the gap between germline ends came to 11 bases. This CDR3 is CASSFAGRTYEQYF. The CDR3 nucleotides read TGTGCCAGCAGTTTTGCCGGCAGAACCTACGAGCAGTACTTC.

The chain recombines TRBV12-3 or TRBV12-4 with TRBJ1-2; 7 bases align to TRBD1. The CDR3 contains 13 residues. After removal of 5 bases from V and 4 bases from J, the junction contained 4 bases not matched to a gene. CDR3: CASSVQGTYGYTF. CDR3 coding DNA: TGTGCCAGCAGTGTACAGGGGACCTATGGCTACACCTTC.

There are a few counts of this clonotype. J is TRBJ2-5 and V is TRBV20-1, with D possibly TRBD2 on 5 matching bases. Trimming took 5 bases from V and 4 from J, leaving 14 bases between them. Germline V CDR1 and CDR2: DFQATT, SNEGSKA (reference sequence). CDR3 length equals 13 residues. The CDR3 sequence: CSARHAGLETQYF. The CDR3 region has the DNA TGCAGTGCTCGCCATGCGGGTTTAGAGACCCAGTACTTC.

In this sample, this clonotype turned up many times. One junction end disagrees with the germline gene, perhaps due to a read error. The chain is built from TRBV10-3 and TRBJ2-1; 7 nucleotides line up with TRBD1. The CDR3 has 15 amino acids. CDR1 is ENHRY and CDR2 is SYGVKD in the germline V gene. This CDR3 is CAINEGAGDYNEQFF. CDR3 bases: TGTGCCATCAATGAGGGGGCAGGGGATTACAATGAGCAGTTCTTC.

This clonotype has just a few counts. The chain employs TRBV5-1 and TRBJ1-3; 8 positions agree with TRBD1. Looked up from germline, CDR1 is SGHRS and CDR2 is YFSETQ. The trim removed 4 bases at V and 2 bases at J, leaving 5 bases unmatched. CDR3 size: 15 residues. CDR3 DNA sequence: TGCGCCAGCAGCCCCGGACAGGGCCCTGGAAACACCATATATTTT. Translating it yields CASSPGQGPGNTIYF.

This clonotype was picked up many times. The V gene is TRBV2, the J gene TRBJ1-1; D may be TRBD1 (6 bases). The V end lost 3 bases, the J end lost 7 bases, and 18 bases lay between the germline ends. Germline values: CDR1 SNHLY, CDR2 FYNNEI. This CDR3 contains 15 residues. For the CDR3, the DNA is TGTGCCAGCAGTGACAGGGGAAGCAAGGATATTGAAGCTTTCTTT. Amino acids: CASSDRGSKDIEAFF.

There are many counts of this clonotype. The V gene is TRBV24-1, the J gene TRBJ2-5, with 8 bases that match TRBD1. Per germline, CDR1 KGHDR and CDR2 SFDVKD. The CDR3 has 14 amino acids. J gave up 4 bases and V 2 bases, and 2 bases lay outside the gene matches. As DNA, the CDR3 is TGTGCCACCAGTGATTACAGGGGGAGAGAGACCCAGTACTTC. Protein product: CATSDYRGRETQYF.

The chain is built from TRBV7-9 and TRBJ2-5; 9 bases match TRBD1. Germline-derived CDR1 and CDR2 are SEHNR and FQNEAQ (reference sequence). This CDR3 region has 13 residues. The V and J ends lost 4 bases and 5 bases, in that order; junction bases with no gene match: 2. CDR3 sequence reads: CASSWTGVETQYF. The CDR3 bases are TGTGCCAGCAGCTGGACAGGGGTGGAGACCCAGTACTTC.

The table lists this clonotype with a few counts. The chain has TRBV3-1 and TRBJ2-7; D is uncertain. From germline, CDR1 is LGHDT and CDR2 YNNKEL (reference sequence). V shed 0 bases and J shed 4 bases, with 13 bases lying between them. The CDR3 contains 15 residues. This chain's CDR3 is CASSQDWARRYEQYF. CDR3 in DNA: TGTGCCAGCAGCCAAGATTGGGCCCGGCGGTACGAGCAGTACTTC.

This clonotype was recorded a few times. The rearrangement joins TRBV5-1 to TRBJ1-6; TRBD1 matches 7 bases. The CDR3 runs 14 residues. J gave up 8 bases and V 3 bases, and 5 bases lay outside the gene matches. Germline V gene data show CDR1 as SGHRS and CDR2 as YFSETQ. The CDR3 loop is CASSSGTGDSPLHF. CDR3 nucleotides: TGCGCCAGCAGCTCTGGAACAGGGGATTCACCCCTCCACTTT.

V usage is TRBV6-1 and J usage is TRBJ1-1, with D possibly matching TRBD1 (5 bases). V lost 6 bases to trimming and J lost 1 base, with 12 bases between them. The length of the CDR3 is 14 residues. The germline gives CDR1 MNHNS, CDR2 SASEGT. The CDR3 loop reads CASRRPGGNTEAFF. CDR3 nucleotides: TGTGCCAGCAGACGACCGGGGGGGAACACTGAAGCTTTCTTT.

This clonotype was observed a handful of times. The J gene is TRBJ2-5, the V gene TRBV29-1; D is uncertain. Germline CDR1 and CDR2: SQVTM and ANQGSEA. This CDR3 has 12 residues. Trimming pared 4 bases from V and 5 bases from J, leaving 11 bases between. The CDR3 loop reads CSVVLPSETQYF. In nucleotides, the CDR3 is TGCAGCGTTGTATTGCCGAGTGAGACCCAGTACTTC.